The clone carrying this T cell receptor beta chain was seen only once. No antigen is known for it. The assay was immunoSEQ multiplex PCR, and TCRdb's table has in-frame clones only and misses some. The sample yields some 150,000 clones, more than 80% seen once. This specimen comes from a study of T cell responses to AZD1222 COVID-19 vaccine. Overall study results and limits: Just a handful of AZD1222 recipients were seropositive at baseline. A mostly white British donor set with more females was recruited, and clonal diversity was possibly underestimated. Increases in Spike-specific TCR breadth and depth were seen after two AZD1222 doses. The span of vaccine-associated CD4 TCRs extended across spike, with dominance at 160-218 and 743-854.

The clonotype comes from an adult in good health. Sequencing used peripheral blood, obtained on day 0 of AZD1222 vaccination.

The CDR3 DNA follows: TGTGCCATCACCCAAGCGGGTACCTACAATGAGCAGTTCTTC. Protein sequence: CAITQAGTYNEQFF. The V and J genes are TRBV10-3 and TRBJ2-1; D perhaps matches TRBD2 (6 bases). The CDR3 is made up of 14 amino acids. V was pared by 7 bases and J by 2 bases, with 12 bases between. Germline V gene sequence: CDR1 ENHRY, CDR2 SYGVKD.